These 6 T cell receptor beta chains were sequenced from one sample in a study of T cells in Graves' hyperthyroidism and ophthalmopathy (dated 2019 in TCRdb). Libraries came from multiplex PCR. Sequencing took place on an Illumina HiSeq 2000. The TCR beta CDR3 regions were amplified from the RNA transcripts. For the first round of RT-PCR on the TCR CDR3, the HTBI primer set was used together with the Qiagen OneStep RT-PCR kit. In TCRdb, the public reads were trimmed at Q25 with fastp and aligned with MiXCR, with productive beta chains retained. Rows matching on CDR3 protein sequence are summarized as one entry with the most common DNA and genes. The sample table holds fewer than 550,000 distinct CDR3 sequences, of which less than 20% were seen once. The top ten hold roughly 14% of the sample. The sequencing input was blood. The receptor set was obtained from a woman aged 18 to 35 with Graves' hyperthyroidism.

This clonotype came up many times. This chain links TRBV20-1 with TRBJ2-1; tentative D call: TRBD1 (5 bases). V was shortened by 1 base and J by 0 bases, with 7 bases between the two germline ends. This CDR3 is built from 14 residues. From germline, CDR1 is DFQATT and CDR2 SNEGSKA (reference sequence). Here the CDR3 reads CSARGQSSYNEQFF. DNA of the CDR3: TGCAGTGCTAGAGGACAGAGCTCCTACAATGAGCAGTTCTTC.

This clonotype was recorded a few times. The V gene is TRBV20-1, the J gene TRBJ1-2; possibly TRBD1 for D (5 bases). V was trimmed by 1 base and J by 3 bases, leaving 9 bases between them. Per germline, CDR1 DFQATT and CDR2 SNEGSKA (reference sequence). The CDR3 consists of 13 residues. This CDR3 reads CSARVRGDYGYTF. As DNA, the CDR3 is TGCAGTGCTAGAGTACGGGGGGACTATGGCTACACCTTC.

The chain recombines TRBV27 with TRBJ2-5; a weak D match, TRBD2 (6 bases). The V end lost 5 bases, the J end lost 7 bases, and 11 bases lay between the germline ends. CDR3 length: 12 residues. The germline CDR1 and CDR2 sequences are MNHEY and SMNVEV (reference sequence). CDR3 protein: CASSKPGLTQYF. The CDR3 nucleotides read TGTGCCAGCAGTAAACCGGGACTGACCCAGTACTTC.

Many counts were recorded for this clonotype. This chain connects TRBV20-1 to TRBJ2-3, with D perhaps matching TRBD1 (6 bases). This CDR3 region has 15 residues. Trimming removed 8 bases from V and 5 bases from J, with 23 bases in between. CDR1 and CDR2 from the germline V gene are DFQATT and SNEGSKA (reference sequence). This chain's CDR3 is CSSLPGHTNRDTQYF. DNA of the CDR3: TGCAGTTCCTTACCGGGACATACCAACAGAGATACGCAGTATTTT.

This clonotype turned up a few times. The chain carries TRBV20-1 and TRBJ2-7, with a possible D match to TRBD1 (5 bases). Trimming removed 0 bases at V and 6 bases at J, with 15 bases between. Germline V CDR1 and CDR2: DFQATT, SNEGSKA (reference sequence). The CDR3 sequence is 14 residues long. CDR3 sequence reads: CSAREGRVGPEQYF. In nucleotides, the CDR3 is TGCAGTGCTAGAGAGGGCAGGGTAGGACCCGAGCAGTACTTC.

This clonotype showed up many times. This sequence joins TRBV5-5 and TRBJ2-7, with 7 bases that match TRBD2. The CDR3 length is 17 residues. Germline CDR1 and CDR2: SGHKS and YYEKEE (reference sequence). Trimming cost V 1 base and J 2 bases; bases outside gene matches: 12. The CDR3 is CASSLILAGLGPYEQYF. CDR3 nucleotides: TGTGCCAGCAGCTTGATTCTTGCCGGACTAGGCCCCTACGAGCAGTACTTC.